This TCR beta chain derives from a study of T cells after yellow fever vaccination. This clonotype was observed many times. The V end was cut by 6 bases, the J end by 6 bases, with 8 bases between. Germline-derived CDR1 and CDR2 are MDHEN and SYDVKM. This CDR3 region has 12 residues. A single record per CDR3 protein comes from TCRdb applying MiXCR to the 5' RACE reads. The profile shows about 210,000 distinct CDR3 sequences, approximately 6.3% of them singletons. The chain uses TRBV28 and TRBJ2-2; the D is unclear. The specimen was CD4+ T cells sorted from PBMCs, collected on the day of the yellow fever booster vaccination. This receptor was taken from a man aged 30 to 45 who received the YFV17D yellow fever vaccine. CDR3 sequence (DNA): TGTGCCAGCAGCTCCTCGGCCGGGGAGCTGTTTTTT. Residues: CASSSSAGELFF.